Described below is a single T cell receptor beta chain sequence and its context. Germline CDR1 is MGHRA and CDR2 is YSYEKL. Unmatched junction bases numbered 7, after V lost 2 bases and J lost 6 bases. The CDR3 contains 14 residues. The second PCR ran about 6 to 12 cycles with a sample-barcoded 5' primer and J-beta primers. TCRdb independently ran MiXCR on the 5' RACE reads; one entry per CDR3 protein. The sample includes over 1,300,000 distinct CDR3 sequences, around 59% of them seen just once. The source of the sample is a study of blood T cells in healthy people across ages. Sequenced input: blood. This receptor was obtained from a man aged 18 to 29 in good health. The chain has TRBV4-1 and TRBJ2-7; 7 nucleotides agree with TRBD1. CDR3 sequence (DNA): TGCGCCAGCAGCCAACTTACAGGGGTGGGCGAGCAGTACTTC. Protein sequence: CASSQLTGVGEQYF.